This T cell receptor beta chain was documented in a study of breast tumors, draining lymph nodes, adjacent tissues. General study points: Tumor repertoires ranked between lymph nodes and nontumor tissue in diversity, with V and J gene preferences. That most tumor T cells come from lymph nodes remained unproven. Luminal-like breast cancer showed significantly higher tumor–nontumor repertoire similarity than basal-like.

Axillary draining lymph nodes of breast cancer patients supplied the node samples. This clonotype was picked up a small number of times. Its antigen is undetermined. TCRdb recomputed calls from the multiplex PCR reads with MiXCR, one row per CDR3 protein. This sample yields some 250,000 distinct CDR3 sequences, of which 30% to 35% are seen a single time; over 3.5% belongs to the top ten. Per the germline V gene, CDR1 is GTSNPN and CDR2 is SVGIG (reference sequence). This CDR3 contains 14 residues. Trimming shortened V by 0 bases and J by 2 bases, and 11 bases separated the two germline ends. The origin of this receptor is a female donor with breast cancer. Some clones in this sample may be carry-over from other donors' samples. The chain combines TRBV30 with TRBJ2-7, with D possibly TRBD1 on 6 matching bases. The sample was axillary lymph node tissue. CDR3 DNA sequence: TGTGCCTGGAGTGTACTACAGGGTCCCTACGAGCAGTACTTC. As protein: CAWSVLQGPYEQYF.